This is a list of T cell receptor beta chains from one sample in a study of blood T cells in healthy people across ages. TCRdb reanalysed the 5' RACE reads using MiXCR and keeps one entry per CDR3 protein. The data contain about 1.5 million distinct CDR3 sequences, approximately 43% of them seen just once; the ten biggest clones take up more than 4%. The sequenced sample consisted of blood. These TCRs come from a woman aged 18 to 35 in good health. Both conserved end residues are part of each CDR3.

j_gene,v_gene,CDR3aa
TRBJ1-1,TRBV29-1,CSGAGLLGITEAFF
TRBJ2-7,TRBV12-3/TRBV12-4,CASSFGGHLYEQYF
TRBJ2-3,TRBV20-1,CSAEGLAGASTDTQYF
TRBJ2-2,TRBV6-6,CASSGSTSLGTGELFF
TRBJ2-3,TRBV13,CATLWGALSTDTQYF
TRBJ1-1,TRBV7-9,CASSLSQGLLNTEAFF
TRBJ2-1,TRBV24-1,CATSESRLNEQFF
TRBJ2-2,TRBV6-5,CASSPGTLGELFF
TRBJ2-3,TRBV7-9,CASSSEDLLKDTQYF
TRBJ2-1,TRBV29-1,CSAERLGDNEQFF
TRBJ2-7,TRBV6-5,CASSSRDREYEQYF
TRBJ2-5,TRBV19,CASSIEAAYNEQYF
TRBJ2-5,TRBV9,CASSVASGRANEQYF
TRBJ2-1,TRBV27,CASSLSLEVSYNEQFF
TRBJ2-3,TRBV6-5,CASSYSSIGLKSTDTQYF